The clone carrying this TCR beta chain occurred many times. As yet, its antigen is unknown. The CDR3 extends over 15 amino acids. CDR1 and CDR2 (germline): MNHEY, SVGEGT. Trimming at V came to 5 bases and at J to 3 bases, leaving 4 bases not matched to a gene. This entry comes from a study of T cells after yellow fever vaccination. About the study: Any fraction with a low cell number was prepared using SMART-Seq v4 Ultra Low Input. Notes on the study in general: One caveat is that FACS-sorted repertoires could contain abundant clonotypes contaminating from the bulk population. Post-booster repertoires contained most primary-vaccination clones again (about 96% CD4, 85% to 90% CD8).

UMIs were added to TCR cDNA along with a universal primer site when it was made by 5'RACE template switching. TCRdb independently ran MiXCR on the 5' RACE reads; one entry per CDR3 protein. The table records 170,000 or so distinct CDR3 sequences, about 6.2% of them present only once. The rearrangement links TRBV6-2 or TRBV6-3 to TRBJ2-4; 10 bases are shared with TRBD1. This specimen was CD4+ T cells sorted from PBMCs, taken on the day of the first yellow fever vaccination. The clonotype comes from a man aged 18-30 years who received the YFV17D yellow fever vaccine. CDR3 DNA sequence: TGTGCCAGCAGTCCGACAGGGGGCTTCAAAAACATTCAGTACTTC. It specifies CASSPTGGFKNIQYF.